One T cell receptor (beta chain) is described in this entry. It lacks a known antigen. Base-call qualities are not available, and no considerably larger clone is one nucleotide away. TCRbeta CDR3 regions were amplified from genomic DNA using the immunoSEQ Assay, a bias-controlled multiplex PCR. Processing in the source paper ran as follows. The number of nucleated cells in each sample was estimated by amplification of reference gene primers within the assay. To quantify the absolute abundance of each unique TCRbeta CDR3 rearrangement, sequence reads were collapsed and filtered. For each sample, productive Simpson clonality was calculated as the square root of Simpson's diversity index over productive rearrangements. TCRdb mirrors the immuneACCESS table, restricted to in-frame sequences. Some clones are absent from its copies; in checked studies, under half trace to an unresolved V gene, and the reason for the others is unknown. V, J and clone size were drawn from that table, and D and trimming were deduced from the DNA. The sample table holds about 230,000 clones, of which about 80% were seen once. Approximately 4.8% of the sample comes from the top ten.

The collaborating institutions used their own protocols to collect whole blood in K2EDTA tubes. For TCRbeta analysis, collaborators shipped samples as frozen whole blood, isolated PBMCs, or DNA extracted from either of those sample types. The data stem from a study of blood T cell repertoires in COVID-19 (dated by TCRdb to 2018 to 2021). A note on the overall study: Collaborator samples came from the United States, Italy and Spain and covered acute and convalescent phases of COVID-19. The prospective study material was composed of cDNA or gDNA derived from T cells, B-cell-depleted T cells, or PBMCs. The dataset comprised deeply sampled blood TCRbeta repertoires from subjects exposed to, actively infected with, or recovered from COVID-19. The repertoires were made available in a free public database intended to serve as a resource for research on the immune response to SARS-CoV-2. The samples were drawn from the first 160 participants of the ongoing ImmuneRACE study and from over a thousand subjects provided by 6 global collaborators. A de-identified subject ID, COVID-19 status, age in years and sex were almost always included in the sample metadata. Where HLA class I and class II types were available, the types were taken from metadata supplied by the sample provider, not from assay-based typing.

What the work shows at the level of the full study, not this receptor alone: Clinical and demographic metadata were provided uncurated, with the amount varying by source and participant.

This clonotype originated in a man aged 45 to 65 with active or convalescent COVID-19. Sequencing used peripheral blood.

The bases read TGTGCCAGCAGCGTCACAGGGAGGGACACCGGGGAGCTGTTTTTT. This codes for CASSVTGRDTGELFF. Recombination joined TRBV9 with TRBJ2-2; TRBD2 is a possible D gene, resting on 7 matching bases. V is cut by 2 bases and J by 3 bases, and the space between the germline ends is 11 bases. There are 15 amino acids in the CDR3, from cysteine to phenylalanine inclusive. Just the 45-base CDR3 DNA is kept, in frame starting at base 1. As encoded in the germline V gene, CDR1 is SGDLS while CDR2 is YYNGEE.